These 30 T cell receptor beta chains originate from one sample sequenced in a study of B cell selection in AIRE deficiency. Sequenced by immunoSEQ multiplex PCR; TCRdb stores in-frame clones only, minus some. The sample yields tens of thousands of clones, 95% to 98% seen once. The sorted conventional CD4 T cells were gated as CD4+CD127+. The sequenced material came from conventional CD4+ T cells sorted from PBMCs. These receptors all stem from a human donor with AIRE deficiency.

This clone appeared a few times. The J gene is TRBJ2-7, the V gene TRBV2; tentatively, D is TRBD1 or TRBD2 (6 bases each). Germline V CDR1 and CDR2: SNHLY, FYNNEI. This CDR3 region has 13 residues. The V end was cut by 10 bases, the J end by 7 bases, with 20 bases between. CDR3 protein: CATRAQSGAEQYF. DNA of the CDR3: TGTGCCACCCGTGCCCAGTCGGGGGCGGAGCAGTACTTC.

The CDR3 DNA is TGTGCCAGTAGTCCCTGGATCTTATTTAGCTACACCTTC. Protein product: CASSPWILFSYTF. The chain carries TRBV19 and TRBJ1-2; D uncertain. Germline V lookup: CDR1 LNHDA, CDR2 SQIVND (reference sequence). This CDR3 has 13 amino acids. V gave up 5 bases and J gave up 9 bases, with 16 bases separating them. Based on the CDR3 plus reference TRBV19 and TRBJ1-2, the full variable domain is DGGITQSPKYLFRKEGQNVTLSCEQNLNHDAMYWYRQDPGQGLRLIYYSQIVNDFQKGDIAEGYSVSREKKESFPLTVTSAQKNPTAFYLCASSPWILFSYTFGSGTRLTVV.

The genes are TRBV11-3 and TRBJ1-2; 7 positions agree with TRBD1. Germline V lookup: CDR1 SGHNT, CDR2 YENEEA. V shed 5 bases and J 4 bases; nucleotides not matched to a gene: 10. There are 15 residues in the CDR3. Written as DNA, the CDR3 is TGTGCCAGCAGCCAGAGCGGACAGGCTCCCTATGGCTACACCTTC. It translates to CASSQSGQAPYGYTF. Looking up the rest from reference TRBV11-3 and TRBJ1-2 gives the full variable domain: EAGVVQSPRYKIIEKKQPVAFWCNPISGHNTLYWYLQNLGQGPELLIRYENEEAVDDSQLPKDRFSAERLKGVDSTLKIQPAELGDSAVYLCASSQSGQAPYGYTFGSGTRLTVV.

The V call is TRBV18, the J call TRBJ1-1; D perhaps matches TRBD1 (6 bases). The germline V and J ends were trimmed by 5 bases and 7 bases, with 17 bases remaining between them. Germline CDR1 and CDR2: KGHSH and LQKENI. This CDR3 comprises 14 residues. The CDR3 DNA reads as TGTGCCAGCTCAAACGAAAACAGGGATAGTGAAGCTTTCTTT. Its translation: CASSNENRDSEAFF.

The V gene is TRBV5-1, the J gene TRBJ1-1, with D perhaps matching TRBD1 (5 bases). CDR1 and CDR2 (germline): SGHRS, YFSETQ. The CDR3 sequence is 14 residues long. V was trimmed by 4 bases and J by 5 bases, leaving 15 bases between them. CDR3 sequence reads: CASSSLGVVTEAFF. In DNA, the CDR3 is TGCGCCAGCAGCAGCCTGGGGGTAGTAACTGAAGCTTTCTTT.

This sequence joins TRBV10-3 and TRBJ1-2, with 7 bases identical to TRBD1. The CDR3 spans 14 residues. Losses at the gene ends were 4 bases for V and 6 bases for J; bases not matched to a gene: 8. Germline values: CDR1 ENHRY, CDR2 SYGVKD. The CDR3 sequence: CAISGPGTENGYTF. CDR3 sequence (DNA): TGTGCCATCAGTGGCCCCGGGACAGAAAATGGCTACACCTTC.

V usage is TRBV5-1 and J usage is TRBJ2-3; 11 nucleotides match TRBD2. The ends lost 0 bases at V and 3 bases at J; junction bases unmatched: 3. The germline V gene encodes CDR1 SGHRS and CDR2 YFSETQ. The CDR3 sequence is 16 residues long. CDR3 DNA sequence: TGCGCCAGCAGCTTGGCGTCTAGCGGGAGGACAGATACGCAGTATTTT. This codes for CASSLASSGRTDTQYF.

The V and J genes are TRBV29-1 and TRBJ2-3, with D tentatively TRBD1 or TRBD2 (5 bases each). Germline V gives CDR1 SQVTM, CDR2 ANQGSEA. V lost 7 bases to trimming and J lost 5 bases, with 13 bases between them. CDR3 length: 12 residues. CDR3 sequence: CSGGPGGDTQYF. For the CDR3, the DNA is TGCAGCGGGGGACCTGGGGGAGATACGCAGTATTTT.

The CDR3 region is CASSQGIGGAMGTDTQYF. In DNA form, the CDR3 reads TGCGCCAGCAGCCAAGGGATAGGGGGGGCGATGGGCACAGATACGCAGTATTTT. The rearrangement uses TRBV4-3 and TRBJ2-3; maybe TRBD2 (7 bases). Per the germline V gene, CDR1 is LGHNA and CDR2 is YSLEER. The CDR3 sequence is 18 residues long. V lost 1 base and J 1 base, leaving 18 bases between the germline ends.

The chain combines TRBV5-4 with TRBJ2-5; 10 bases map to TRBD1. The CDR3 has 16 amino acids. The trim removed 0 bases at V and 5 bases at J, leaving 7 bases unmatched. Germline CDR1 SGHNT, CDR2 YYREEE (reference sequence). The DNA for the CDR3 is TGTGCCAGCAGCTTGGGGATGGACAGGGGGGTTGAGACCCAGTACTTC. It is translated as CASSLGMDRGVETQYF.

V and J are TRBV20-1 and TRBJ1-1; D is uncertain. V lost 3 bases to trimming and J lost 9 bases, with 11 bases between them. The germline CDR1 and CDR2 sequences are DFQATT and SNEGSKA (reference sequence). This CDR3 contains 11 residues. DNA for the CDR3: TGCAGTGCTAGTACAGAAGCTAAAGCTTTCTTT. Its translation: CSASTEAKAFF.

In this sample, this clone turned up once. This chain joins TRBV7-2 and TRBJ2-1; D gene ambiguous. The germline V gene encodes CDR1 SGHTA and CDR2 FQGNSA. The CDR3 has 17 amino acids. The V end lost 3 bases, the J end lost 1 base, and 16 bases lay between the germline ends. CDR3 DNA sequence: TGTGCCAGCAGCTTTGGGTATGATCTAGAATCCTACAATGAGCAGTTCTTC. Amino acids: CASSFGYDLESYNEQFF.

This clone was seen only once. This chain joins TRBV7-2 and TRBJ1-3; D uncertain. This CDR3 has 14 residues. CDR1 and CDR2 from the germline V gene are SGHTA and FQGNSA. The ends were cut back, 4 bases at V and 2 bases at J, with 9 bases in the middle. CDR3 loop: CASSSAGTGNTIYF. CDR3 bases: TGTGCCAGCAGCTCCGCGGGTACTGGAAACACCATATATTTT.

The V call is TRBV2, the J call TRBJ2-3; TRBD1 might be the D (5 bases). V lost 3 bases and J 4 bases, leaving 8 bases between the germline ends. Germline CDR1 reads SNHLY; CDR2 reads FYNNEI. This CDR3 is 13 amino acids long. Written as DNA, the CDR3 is TGTGCCAGCAGTGATCAGGGATCAGATACGCAGTATTTT. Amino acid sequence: CASSDQGSDTQYF.

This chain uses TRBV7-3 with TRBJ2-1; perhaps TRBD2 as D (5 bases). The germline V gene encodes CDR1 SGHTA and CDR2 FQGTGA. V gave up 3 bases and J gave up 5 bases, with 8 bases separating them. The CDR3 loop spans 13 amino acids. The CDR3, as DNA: TGTGCCAGCAGCTTGACTACCAACAATGAGCAGTTCTTC. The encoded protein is CASSLTTNNEQFF.

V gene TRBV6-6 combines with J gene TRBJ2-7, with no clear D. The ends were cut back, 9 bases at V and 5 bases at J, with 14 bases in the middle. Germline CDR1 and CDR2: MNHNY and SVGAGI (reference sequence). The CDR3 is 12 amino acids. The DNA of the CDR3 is TGTGCCAGTTCCCCCCAGGCCCACGAGCAGTACTTC. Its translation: CASSPQAHEQYF.

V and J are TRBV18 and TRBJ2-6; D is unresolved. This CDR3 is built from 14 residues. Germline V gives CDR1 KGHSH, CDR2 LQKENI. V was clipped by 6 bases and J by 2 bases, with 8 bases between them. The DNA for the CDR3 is TGTGCCAGCTCTCCCTCCACTGGGGCCAACGTCCTGACTTTC. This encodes CASSPSTGANVLTF.

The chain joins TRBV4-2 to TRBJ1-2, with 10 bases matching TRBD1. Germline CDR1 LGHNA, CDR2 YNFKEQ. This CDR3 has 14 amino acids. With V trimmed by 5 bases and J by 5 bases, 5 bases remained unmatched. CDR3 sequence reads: CASSWDRGEYGYTF. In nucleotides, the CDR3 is TGTGCCAGCAGCTGGGACAGGGGAGAATATGGCTACACCTTC.

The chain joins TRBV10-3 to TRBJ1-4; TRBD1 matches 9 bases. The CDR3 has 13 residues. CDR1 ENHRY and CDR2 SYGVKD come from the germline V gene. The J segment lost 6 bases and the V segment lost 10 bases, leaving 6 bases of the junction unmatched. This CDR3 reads CASGQGTDEKLFF. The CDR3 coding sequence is TGTGCCAGTGGACAGGGGACGGATGAAAAACTGTTTTTT.

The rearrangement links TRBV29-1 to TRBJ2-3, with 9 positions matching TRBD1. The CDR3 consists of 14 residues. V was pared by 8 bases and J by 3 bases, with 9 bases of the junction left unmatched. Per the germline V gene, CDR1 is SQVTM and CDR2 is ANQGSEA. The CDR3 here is CSHLTQGATDTQYF. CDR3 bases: TGCAGCCATTTAACACAGGGGGCAACAGATACGCAGTATTTT.

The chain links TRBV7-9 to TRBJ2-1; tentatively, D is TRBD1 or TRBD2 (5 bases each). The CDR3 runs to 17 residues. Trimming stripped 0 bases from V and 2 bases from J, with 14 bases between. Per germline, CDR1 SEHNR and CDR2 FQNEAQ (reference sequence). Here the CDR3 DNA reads TGTGCCAGCAGCTTAGCAGAGGGGCAGGGCGCCTACAATGAGCAGTTCTTC. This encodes CASSLAEGQGAYNEQFF.

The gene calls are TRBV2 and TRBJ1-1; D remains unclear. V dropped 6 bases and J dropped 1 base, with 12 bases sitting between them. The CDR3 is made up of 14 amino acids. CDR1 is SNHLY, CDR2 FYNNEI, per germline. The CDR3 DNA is TGTGCCAGCAGGAAGGGTGGTTGGAACACTGAAGCTTTCTTT. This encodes CASRKGGWNTEAFF.

The CDR3 sequence is CASSRQGAPYGANVLTF. The CDR3 DNA reads TGTGCCAGCAGCCGACAGGGGGCCCCATATGGGGCCAACGTCCTGACTTTC. The chain has TRBV16 and TRBJ2-6; 10 positions agree with TRBD1. The CDR3 contains 17 residues. Losses at the gene ends were 4 bases for V and 3 bases for J; bases not matched to a gene: 6. The V gene's germline CDR1 is KGHSY and CDR2 FQNENV.

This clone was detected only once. CDR3 protein: CASSLEAPGRGNTIYF. CDR3 nucleotides: TGTGCCAGCAGCTTAGAAGCCCCAGGGAGGGGAAACACCATATATTTT. V usage is TRBV11-3 and J usage is TRBJ1-3, with D perhaps matching TRBD1 (5 bases). Germline values: CDR1 SGHNT, CDR2 YENEEA. This CDR3 contains 16 residues. V was pared by 0 bases and J by 4 bases, with 13 bases between.

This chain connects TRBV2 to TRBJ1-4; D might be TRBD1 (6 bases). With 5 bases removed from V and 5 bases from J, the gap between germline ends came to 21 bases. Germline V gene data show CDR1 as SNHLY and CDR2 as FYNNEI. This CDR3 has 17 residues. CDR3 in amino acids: CASSYDPRGGRNEKLFF. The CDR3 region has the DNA TGTGCCAGCAGTTACGACCCGAGGGGGGGCCGAAATGAAAAACTGTTTTTT.

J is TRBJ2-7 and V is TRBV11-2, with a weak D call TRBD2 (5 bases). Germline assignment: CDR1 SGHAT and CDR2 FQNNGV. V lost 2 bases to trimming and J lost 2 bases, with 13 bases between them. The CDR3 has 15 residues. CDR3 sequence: CASSLTSAAPYEQYF. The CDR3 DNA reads TGTGCCAGCAGCTTAACCTCAGCGGCCCCCTACGAGCAGTACTTC.

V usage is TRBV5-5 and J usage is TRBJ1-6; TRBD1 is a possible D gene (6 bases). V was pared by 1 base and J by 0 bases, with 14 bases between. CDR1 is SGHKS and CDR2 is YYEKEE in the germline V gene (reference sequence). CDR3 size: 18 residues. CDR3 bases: TGTGCCAGCAGCTTGCGGCTGGGGGCGAGCTCCTATAATTCACCCCTCCACTTT. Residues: CASSLRLGASSYNSPLHF.

CDR3 amino acids: CASSLGPSNQPQHF. The CDR3 DNA follows: TGTGCCAGCAGCTTAGGCCCGAGCAATCAGCCCCAGCATTTT. The V and J genes are TRBV11-2 and TRBJ1-5, with D unresolved. CDR1 is SGHAT, CDR2 FQNNGV, per germline. This CDR3 has 14 residues. Trimming took off 1 base at V and 1 base at J, with 5 bases between the two ends.

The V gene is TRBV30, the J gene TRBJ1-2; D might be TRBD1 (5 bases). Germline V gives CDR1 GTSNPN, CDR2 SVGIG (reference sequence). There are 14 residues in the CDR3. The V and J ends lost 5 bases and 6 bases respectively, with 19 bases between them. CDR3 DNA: TGTGCCTGGGGTAACCCGGGACTACGTAATGGCTACACCTTC. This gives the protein CAWGNPGLRNGYTF.

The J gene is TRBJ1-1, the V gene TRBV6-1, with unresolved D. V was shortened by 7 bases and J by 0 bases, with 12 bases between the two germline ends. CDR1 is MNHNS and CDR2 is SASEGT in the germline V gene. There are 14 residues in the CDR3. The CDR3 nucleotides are TGTGCCAGCATGCGCGGGCGAATGAACACTGAAGCTTTCTTT. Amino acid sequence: CASMRGRMNTEAFF.